This T cell receptor beta chain was observed in a study of blood T cell repertoires in COVID-19. Residents of 24 US areas, aged about 18 to 89 years, made up the participants. The CDR3 is 15 residues long. Germline V gene lookup returns CDR1 MDHEN and CDR2 SYDVKM. With 5 bases removed from V and 3 bases from J, the gap between germline ends came to 13 bases. How the authors handled the data: The assay estimated nucleated cells by amplifying reference gene primers. Generated by immunoSEQ multiplex PCR, the TCRdb table keeps only in-frame clones and is missing some. The V and J calls and the clone size are those of that table, but D and trimming were determined from the DNA. The top ten hold 6% to 7.5% of the sample, which has more than 200,000 clones, around 80% seen once.

The rearrangement links TRBV28 to TRBJ1-4, with a weak D call TRBD1 (6 bases). This TCR was recovered from a woman in her 40s with acute COVID-19. Input material: PBMCs or T cells enriched from blood (not recorded which). This CDR3 is CASSLVQGSNEKLFF. The CDR3 nucleotides read TGTGCCAGCAGTCTCGTACAGGGCTCTAATGAAAAACTGTTTTTT.